This T cell receptor (beta chain) was profiled in a study of OX40 agonist ivuxolimab in advanced cancers. Regarding the study as a whole: Several nonresponders also turned out to have low normalized T-cell clonal expansion.

Generated by immunoSEQ multiplex PCR, the TCRdb table keeps only in-frame clones and is missing some. This table has more than 50,000 clones, around 86% appearing once. Patients with a history of autoimmune disease or on systemic immunosuppression were excluded. Peripheral blood came from all dose cohorts at three timepoints. Germline V gene data show CDR1 as MNHEY and CDR2 as SMNVEV (reference sequence). With V trimmed by 4 bases and J by 7 bases, 4 bases remained unmatched. This CDR3 is 15 amino acids long. A remark on this clone: Its specificity is unknown.

The material was CD4+ or CD8+ T cells sorted from blood, obtained in a trial of the OX40 agonist ivuxolimab. The genes are TRBV27 and TRBJ2-2, with 12 bases aligning to TRBD1. The sequence was collected from an adult with an advanced solid tumor such as melanoma, head and neck, liver or kidney cancer. The CDR3 reads CASSWGQGAGGELFF. CDR3 DNA: TGTGCCAGCAGTTGGGGACAGGGGGCGGGCGGGGAGCTGTTTTTT.